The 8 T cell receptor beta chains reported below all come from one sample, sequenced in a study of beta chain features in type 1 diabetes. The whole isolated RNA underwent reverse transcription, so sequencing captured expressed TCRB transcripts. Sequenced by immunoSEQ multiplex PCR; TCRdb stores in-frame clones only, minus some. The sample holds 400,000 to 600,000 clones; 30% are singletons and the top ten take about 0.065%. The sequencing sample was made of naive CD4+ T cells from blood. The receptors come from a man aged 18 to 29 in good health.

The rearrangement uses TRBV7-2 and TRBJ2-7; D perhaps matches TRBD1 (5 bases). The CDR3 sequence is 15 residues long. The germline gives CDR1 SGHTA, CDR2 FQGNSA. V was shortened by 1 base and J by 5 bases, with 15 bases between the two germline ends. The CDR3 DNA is TGTGCCAGCAGCTTAGAGGGGCCACGAAACGACGAGCAGTACTTC. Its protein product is CASSLEGPRNDEQYF.

The CDR3 region has the DNA TGTGCCTGGAGTCGGGACAGGGTGAATCAGCCCCAGCATTTT. This translates into CAWSRDRVNQPQHF. J is TRBJ1-5 and V is TRBV30, with TRBD1 matching over 9 bases. The J segment lost 4 bases and the V segment lost 2 bases, leaving 3 bases of the junction unmatched. CDR1 and CDR2 (germline): GTSNPN, SVGIG (reference sequence). The CDR3 contains 14 residues.

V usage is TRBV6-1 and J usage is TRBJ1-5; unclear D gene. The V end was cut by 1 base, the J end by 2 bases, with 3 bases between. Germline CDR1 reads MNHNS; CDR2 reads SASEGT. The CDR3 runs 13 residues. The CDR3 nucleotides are TGTGCCAGCAGTGAAGTGGGCAATCAGCCCCAGCATTTT. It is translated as CASSEVGNQPQHF.

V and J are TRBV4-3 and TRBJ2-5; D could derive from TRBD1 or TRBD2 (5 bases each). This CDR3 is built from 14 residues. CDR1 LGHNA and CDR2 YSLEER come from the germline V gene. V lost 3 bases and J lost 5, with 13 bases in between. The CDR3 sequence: CASSHSGSGETQYF. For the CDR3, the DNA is TGCGCCAGCAGCCATTCAGGGTCGGGGGAGACCCAGTACTTC.

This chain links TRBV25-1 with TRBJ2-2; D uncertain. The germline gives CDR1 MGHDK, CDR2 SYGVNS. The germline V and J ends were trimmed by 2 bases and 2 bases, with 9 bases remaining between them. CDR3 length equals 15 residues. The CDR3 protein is CASSEAVINTGELFF. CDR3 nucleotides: TGTGCCAGCAGTGAAGCAGTAATTAACACCGGGGAGCTGTTTTTT.

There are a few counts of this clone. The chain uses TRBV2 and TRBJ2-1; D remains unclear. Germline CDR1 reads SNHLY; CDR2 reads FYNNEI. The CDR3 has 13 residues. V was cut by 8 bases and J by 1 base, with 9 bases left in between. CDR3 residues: CASVERSYNEQFF. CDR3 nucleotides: TGTGCCAGCGTGGAACGATCCTACAATGAGCAGTTCTTC.

The CDR3 coding sequence is TGCGCCAGCAGCTTGGCGTCAGATCGGGGAGAGACCCAGTACTTC. This encodes CASSLASDRGETQYF. The V gene is TRBV5-1, the J gene TRBJ2-5; possibly TRBD2 for D (5 bases). The V gene's germline CDR1 is SGHRS and CDR2 YFSETQ. Trimming stripped 0 bases from V and 4 bases from J, with 13 bases between. The CDR3 is 15 amino acids.

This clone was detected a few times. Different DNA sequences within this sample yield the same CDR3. For the CDR3, the DNA is TGTGCCAGCAGCGTAGTTGGAGGGCGGGAGACCCAGTACTTC. Translating it yields CASSVVGGRETQYF. V usage is TRBV9 and J usage is TRBJ2-5; the D gene is possibly TRBD2 (6 bases). Germline V gene data show CDR1 as SGDLS and CDR2 as YYNGEE. The CDR3 consists of 14 residues. V lost 0 bases and J lost 5, with 11 bases in between.